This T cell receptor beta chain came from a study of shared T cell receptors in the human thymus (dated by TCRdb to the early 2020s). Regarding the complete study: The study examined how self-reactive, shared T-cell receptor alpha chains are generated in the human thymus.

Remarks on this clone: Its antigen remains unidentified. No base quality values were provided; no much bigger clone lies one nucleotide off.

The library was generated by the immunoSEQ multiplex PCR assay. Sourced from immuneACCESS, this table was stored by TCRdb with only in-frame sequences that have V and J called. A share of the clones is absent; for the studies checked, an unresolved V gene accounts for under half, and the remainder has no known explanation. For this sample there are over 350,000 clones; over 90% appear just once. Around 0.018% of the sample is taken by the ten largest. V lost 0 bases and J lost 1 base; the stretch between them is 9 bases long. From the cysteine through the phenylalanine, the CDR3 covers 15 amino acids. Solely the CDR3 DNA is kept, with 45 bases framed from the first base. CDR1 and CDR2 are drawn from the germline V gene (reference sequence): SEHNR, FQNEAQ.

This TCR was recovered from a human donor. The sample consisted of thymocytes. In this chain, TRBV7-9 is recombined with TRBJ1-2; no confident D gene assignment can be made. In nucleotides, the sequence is TGTGCCAGCAGCTTAGCCAAGGATTTTAACTATGGCTACACCTTC. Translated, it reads CASSLAKDFNYGYTF. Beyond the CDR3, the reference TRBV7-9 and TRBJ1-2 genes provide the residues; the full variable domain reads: DTGVSQNPRHKITKRGQNVTFRCDPISEHNRLYWYRQTLGQGPEFLTYFQNEAQLEKSRLLSDRFSAERPKGSFSTLEIQRTEQGDSAMYLCASSLAKDFNYGYTFGSGTRLTVV.